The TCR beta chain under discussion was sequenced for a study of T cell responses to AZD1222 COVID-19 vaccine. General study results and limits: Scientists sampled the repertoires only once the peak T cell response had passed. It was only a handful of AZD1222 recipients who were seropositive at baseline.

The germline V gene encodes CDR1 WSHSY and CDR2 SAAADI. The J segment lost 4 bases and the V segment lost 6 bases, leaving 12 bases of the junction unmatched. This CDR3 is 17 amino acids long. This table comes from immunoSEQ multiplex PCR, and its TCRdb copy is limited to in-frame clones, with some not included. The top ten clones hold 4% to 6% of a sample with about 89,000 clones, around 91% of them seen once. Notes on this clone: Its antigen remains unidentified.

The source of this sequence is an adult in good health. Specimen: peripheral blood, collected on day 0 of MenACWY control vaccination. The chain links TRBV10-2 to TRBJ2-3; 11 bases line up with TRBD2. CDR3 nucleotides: TGCGCCAGCAGGTCCTTAGCGGGGGGGCATTATTCAGATACGCAGTATTTT. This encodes CASRSLAGGHYSDTQYF.